This TCR beta chain was recorded in a study of CD8+CD57+ T cells in acquired aplastic anemia. Study-wide background: The average for DNA from sorted CD4+ and CD8+ cells was 2.5 to 4 ug. The study obtained about 10.8 million reads on average for CD4+ cells from healthy donors. Findings and limits, study-wide: Patients were compared with controls for CD8+ Simpson's diversity, and no significant difference emerged. Overlap between patients and controls comprised roughly 28 CD8+ CDR3 sequences.

A remark on this clonotype: Its specificity is not known.

The CDR3 is made up of 14 amino acids. CDR1 SGHNT and CDR2 YYREEE come from the germline V gene (reference sequence). The V end lost 1 base, the J end lost 6 bases, and 12 bases lay between the germline ends. CDR3 and TCR beta VDJ profiling relied on genomic DNA as the template. TCRdb passed the reads through MiXCR, listing each CDR3 protein once. The sample lists more than 150,000 distinct CDR3 sequences, under 55% seen once, with approximately 3% in the top ten. Material: sorted CD4+, CD8+, or CD8+CD57+ T cells (not recorded which) from PBMCs. This chain joins TRBV5-4 and TRBJ2-3; D is unresolved. The TCR originated in a human donor in good health. In DNA form, the CDR3 reads TGTGCCAGCAGCTTGCGCACCCTAGGTGATACGCAGTATTTT. It is translated as CASSLRTLGDTQYF.